This passage covers 25 T cell receptor beta chains from one sample sequenced in a study of CD8 T cells in ankylosing spondylitis. TCRdb fed the 5' RACE reads into MiXCR, producing one record per CDR3 protein. The repertoire holds under 550,000 distinct CDR3 sequences, with roughly 26% as singletons. Findings and limits, study-wide: Apparently characteristic of ankylosing spondylitis blood was a TCR beta motif (fewer than ten highly homologous variants).

These receptors have no known antigen. Sequencing was carried out using blood, either unsorted or a sorted T cell fraction (not recorded which). All receptors derive from a male donor with ankylosing spondylitis.

This chain connects TRBV6-2 or TRBV6-3 to TRBJ1-2; 9 bases align to TRBD1. This CDR3 spans 13 amino acids. V trimming: 6 bases; J trimming: 5 bases; junction bases outside the gene matches: 4. Germline V gene sequence: CDR1 MNHEY, CDR2 SVGEGT. The CDR3 here is CASRQGAEYGYTF. CDR3 DNA sequence: TGTGCCAGCAGACAGGGGGCGGAATATGGCTACACCTTC.

This clonotype was seen a handful of times. The V call is TRBV24-1, the J call TRBJ2-2; D unclear. Deletions cut 3 bases from V and 3 bases from J, with 10 bases between. Looked up from germline, CDR1 is KGHDR and CDR2 is SFDVKD. The CDR3 is made up of 15 amino acids. The chain's CDR3 is CATSDPSTDTGELFF. The CDR3 nucleotides read TGTGCCACCAGTGATCCAAGCACAGACACCGGGGAGCTGTTTTTT.

V usage is TRBV11-2 and J usage is TRBJ2-1; weak D call: TRBD1 (5 bases). Trimming took 2 bases from V and 0 from J, leaving 14 bases between them. The CDR3 contains 17 residues. Germline V gene sequence: CDR1 SGHAT, CDR2 FQNNGV. CDR3 in DNA: TGTGCCAGCAGCTTATCTTCAAAGGGGTTCTCCTACAATGAGCAGTTCTTC. Encoded protein: CASSLSSKGFSYNEQFF. Drawing the rest from reference TRBV11-2 and TRBJ2-1, the complete variable domain is EAGVAQSPRYKIIEKRQSVAFWCNPISGHATLYWYQQILGQGPKLLIQFQNNGVVDDSQLPKDRFSAERLKGVDSTLKIQPAKLEDSAVYLCASSLSSKGFSYNEQFFGPGTRLTVL.

This clonotype has more than one count but fewer than ten. This chain connects TRBV6-5 to TRBJ1-2, with TRBD1 matching 8 bases. V lost 2 bases, J lost 8 bases, and 13 bases stayed unmatched. The CDR3 totals 16 residues. Germline values: CDR1 MNHEY, CDR2 SVGAGI. This chain's CDR3 is CASSYTGQGGAGGYTF. CDR3 DNA: TGTGCCAGCAGTTACACCGGACAGGGCGGCGCGGGGGGCTACACCTTC.

This rearrangement joins TRBV24-1 to TRBJ2-1; D remains unclear. Trimming shortened V by 3 bases and J by 8 bases, and 4 bases separated the two germline ends. CDR1 and CDR2 from the germline V gene are KGHDR and SFDVKD. The CDR3 is made up of 11 amino acids. The CDR3 DNA reads as TGTGCCACCAGTGATCGGGATGAGCAGTTCTTC. Translation gives CATSDRDEQFF.

This clonotype has only a few counts. This chain joins TRBV29-1 and TRBJ2-1; 12 positions match TRBD1. V lost 6 bases and J lost 6; bases outside the gene matches: 3. The CDR3 consists of 13 residues. Germline-derived CDR1 and CDR2 are SQVTM and ANQGSEA. CDR3 coding DNA: TGCAGCGTGGGACAGGGGGCTGGCAATGAGCAGTTCTTC. It encodes CSVGQGAGNEQFF.

The rearrangement links TRBV5-1 to TRBJ2-1; unclear D gene. CDR1 is SGHRS, CDR2 YFSETQ, per germline. The CDR3 loop spans 14 amino acids. Trimming pared 0 bases from V and 10 bases from J, leaving 14 bases between. CDR3 bases: TGCGCCAGCAGCTTGGGGTACACCGTACAGGAGCAGTTCTTC. As protein: CASSLGYTVQEQFF.

The chain recombines TRBV20-1 with TRBJ2-1; tentative D call: TRBD2 (6 bases). The CDR3 is made up of 12 amino acids. CDR1 DFQATT and CDR2 SNEGSKA come from the germline V gene (reference sequence). The ends were cut back, 5 bases at V and 8 bases at J, with 13 bases in the middle. In nucleotides, the CDR3 is TGCAGTGCTCGGGGACTTGGGTATGAGCAGTTCTTC. Encoded protein: CSARGLGYEQFF.

This rearrangement joins TRBV7-2 to TRBJ2-7; D is possibly TRBD1 (6 bases). Trimming took 0 bases from V and 4 from J, leaving 10 bases between them. CDR1 SGHTA and CDR2 FQGNSA come from the germline V gene. The CDR3 spans 14 residues. The chain's CDR3 is CASSLAQGFYEQYV. CDR3 DNA sequence: TGTGCCAGCAGCTTAGCGCAGGGGTTTTACGAGCAGTACGTC.

This clonotype occurred a few times. V is TRBV4-1 and J is TRBJ1-4; D gene unclear. The germline V gene encodes CDR1 MGHRA and CDR2 YSYEKL. Trimming took off 1 base at V and 14 bases at J, with 20 bases between the two ends. CDR3 length equals 15 residues. The CDR3 DNA is TGCGCCAGCAGCCAAGTCTTCGGCCAGTTCCTTCGTCTGTTTTTT. Residues: CASSQVFGQFLRLFF.

The CDR3 region is CSAREGEGHYEQYF. The CDR3 DNA follows: TGCAGTGCTAGGGAAGGGGAAGGACACTACGAGCAGTACTTC. The V call is TRBV20-1, the J call TRBJ2-7; perhaps TRBD1 as D (5 bases). Germline lookup yields CDR1 DFQATT and CDR2 SNEGSKA (reference sequence). V was clipped by 3 bases and J by 3 bases, with 15 bases between them. CDR3 length: 14 residues.

The chain has TRBV20-1 and TRBJ2-1, with D uncertain. Deletions cut 1 base from V and 0 bases from J, with 10 bases between. Germline assignment: CDR1 DFQATT and CDR2 SNEGSKA (reference sequence). This CDR3 contains 15 residues. The CDR3 is CSARGISSSYNEQFF. CDR3 in DNA: TGCAGTGCTAGAGGGATTTCGAGCTCCTACAATGAGCAGTTCTTC.

This clonotype was found a few times. The J gene is TRBJ2-1, the V gene TRBV12-3 or TRBV12-4; D is perhaps TRBD1 or TRBD2 (6 bases each). The CDR3 totals 18 residues. The V end was cut by 1 base, the J end by 1 base, with 17 bases between. CDR3 in amino acids: CASSLGLVGGKSYNEQFF. CDR3 nucleotides: TGTGCCAGCAGTTTAGGACTAGTAGGGGGGAAGTCCTACAATGAGCAGTTCTTC.

This chain joins TRBV20-1 and TRBJ1-3; maybe TRBD1 (5 bases). The CDR3 is 13 amino acids. The germline CDR1 and CDR2 sequences are DFQATT and SNEGSKA (reference sequence). Trimming pared 3 bases from V and 4 bases from J, leaving 10 bases between. CDR3 sequence: CSAREGLGNTIYF. The CDR3 coding sequence is TGCAGTGCTAGGGAGGGGCTAGGAAACACCATATATTTT.

The chain couples TRBV11-3 to TRBJ2-1; TRBD1 matches 7 bases. The V gene's germline CDR1 is SGHNT and CDR2 YENEEA. The CDR3 length is 14 residues. Trimming at V came to 2 bases and at J to 9 bases, leaving 7 bases not matched to a gene. In nucleotides, the CDR3 is TGTGCCAGCAGCTTACTGACAGGGAGTAGTGAGCAGTTCTTC. Translating gives CASSLLTGSSEQFF.

This clonotype was counted only a few times. The chain joins TRBV20-1 to TRBJ2-5; a weak D match, TRBD1 (5 bases). CDR3 size: 14 residues. Germline-derived CDR1 and CDR2 are DFQATT and SNEGSKA (reference sequence). V was shortened by 0 bases and J by 2 bases, with 10 bases between the two germline ends. The CDR3 DNA follows: TGCAGTGCTAGAGATCGGGCAGGGCAAGAGACCCAGTACTTC. This encodes CSARDRAGQETQYF.

This clonotype was counted between two and nine times. The rearrangement links TRBV5-5 to TRBJ1-1; D is undetermined. The CDR3 extends over 14 amino acids. The V gene lost 1 base and the J gene lost 1 base, with 8 bases spanning the gap. Germline values: CDR1 SGHKS, CDR2 YYEKEE (reference sequence). The CDR3 bases are TGTGCCAGCAGCTTGTATCCAGCGAACACTGAAGCTTTCTTT. It encodes CASSLYPANTEAFF.

This clonotype was observed a few times. For the CDR3, the DNA is TGTGCCAGCAGTTTAACGGACGGAAACACCGGGGAGCTGTTTTTT. Its protein is CASSLTDGNTGELFF. The J gene is TRBJ2-2, the V gene TRBV12-3 or TRBV12-4; D unresolved. The CDR3 has 15 residues. The V end lost 2 bases, the J end lost 2 bases, and 9 bases lay between the germline ends.

This chain joins TRBV11-3 and TRBJ2-5, with a weak D call TRBD2 (6 bases). Germline V lookup: CDR1 SGHNT, CDR2 YENEEA. This CDR3 has 15 amino acids. Trimming cost V 4 bases and J 2 bases, with 14 bases left between them. The CDR3 here is CASSYSAGIQETQYF. The CDR3 DNA follows: TGTGCCAGCAGCTACTCTGCGGGGATTCAAGAGACCCAGTACTTC.

The chain carries TRBV24-1 and TRBJ2-1, with D possibly matching TRBD2 (5 bases). V lost 4 bases and J 6 bases, leaving 15 bases between the germline ends. Germline CDR1 and CDR2: KGHDR and SFDVKD. This CDR3 spans 15 amino acids. DNA for the CDR3: TGTGCCACCAGTGACCCCCCTCGGGGTTCCAATGAGCAGTTCTTC. Translating it yields CATSDPPRGSNEQFF.

The chain carries TRBV15 and TRBJ1-1; D is unresolved. V was trimmed by 0 bases and J by 6 bases, leaving 8 bases between them. Germline lookup yields CDR1 LNHNV and CDR2 YYDKDF (reference sequence). This CDR3 is built from 13 residues. CDR3 sequence reads: CATSRDMRAEAFF. The CDR3 DNA sequence: TGTGCCACCAGCAGAGATATGAGGGCTGAAGCTTTCTTT.

The CDR3 here is CASSYSKDGTQYF. The CDR3 nucleotides are TGTGCCAGCAGTTACTCGAAAGACGGGACCCAGTACTTC. This sequence joins TRBV6-5 and TRBJ2-5; D is unresolved. This CDR3 comprises 13 residues. Germline V CDR1 and CDR2: MNHEY, SVGAGI. V lost 0 bases and J 7 bases, leaving 9 bases between the germline ends.

This clonotype was recorded many times. The rearrangement uses TRBV5-1 and TRBJ2-7; 8 bases match TRBD2. The CDR3 is made up of 15 amino acids. Germline CDR1 reads SGHRS; CDR2 reads YFSETQ. After removal of 3 bases from V and 6 bases from J, the junction contained 11 bases not matched to a gene. The CDR3 reads CASSSPSGSLSEQYF. The CDR3 DNA is TGCGCCAGCAGCTCTCCCAGCGGGAGCCTCAGCGAGCAGTACTTC.

V and J are TRBV19 and TRBJ2-1, with TRBD1 matching over 12 bases. The J segment lost 8 bases and the V segment lost 4 bases, leaving 3 bases of the junction unmatched. This CDR3 spans 14 amino acids. The germline V gene encodes CDR1 LNHDA and CDR2 SQIVND (reference sequence). The CDR3 DNA reads TGTGCCAGTAGTACCGGGACAGGGGGCGATGAGCAGTTCTTC. Its protein is CASSTGTGGDEQFF.

This clonotype came up a few times. The chain uses TRBV20-1 and TRBJ2-5; 7 bases are a match to TRBD1. The CDR3 contains 12 residues. Germline V gene data show CDR1 as DFQATT and CDR2 as SNEGSKA (reference sequence). V gave up 5 bases and J gave up 2 bases; unmatched junction bases: 2. In nucleotides, the CDR3 is TGCAGTGCTTGGGACAGACAAGAGACCCAGTACTTC. This gives the protein CSAWDRQETQYF.